The present TCR beta chain was sequenced within a study of cytomegalovirus exposure and HLA in healthy donors (dated by TCRdb to the late 2010s). General notes on the study: A later analysis indicated that the 120 validation repertoires were generated on the platform also employed for the 700 or so repertoires of the first cohort. The aim of the study was to test whether cataloging public T cell receptors could identify signatures of past pathogen exposure. In addition to the first cohort of hundreds of subjects, a separate validation cohort of 100 to 150 different subjects was used. High-throughput TCR immunosequencing, statistical association of individual TCRs with disease status, and machine learning were combined to predict cytomegalovirus infection status. Study-wide findings and limitations: It was suggested by the authors that the approach could potentially be generalized to other disease states and immunological phenotypes. The study listed 150 to 200 TCR beta chains as associated with cytomegalovirus. Three of the identified cytomegalovirus-associated TCR beta chains were confirmed in vitro to be specific for cytomegalovirus antigens. Most TCR sequences were observed very rarely across donors, whereas some public TCRs were present in many individuals. The validation cohort had no HLA typing available for a later analysis, so co-occurrence within that cohort was assessed over all 120 or so repertoires. A later analysis found that TCRs clustered in the first cohort also tended to co-occur in the 95 to 150 validation repertoires, with 94% of cluster scores above 0. Cytomegalovirus status was reported to be diagnosed by the classifier with high specificity and sensitivity in both the original and validation cohorts.

The method was the immunoSEQ multiplex PCR assay. Under the source paper's analysis protocol: A statistical classification framework was built to diagnose cytomegalovirus status from the catalog of TCR beta chain sequences. TCRdb mirrors the immuneACCESS table, restricted to in-frame sequences. Some clones are absent from its copies; in checked studies, under half trace to an unresolved V gene, and the reason for the others is unknown. V and J calls plus clone size are reproduced from that table; the DNA served to infer D and trimming. The sample yields approximately 150,000 clones; roughly 87% were counted once. The ten biggest clones cover roughly 4.3% of the sample. CDR1 and CDR2 (SEHNR, FQNEAQ) derive from the germline V gene (reference sequence). The CDR3 has 16 amino acids, counting the end cysteine and phenylalanine. This entry keeps only the CDR3 DNA: 48 bases, framed from base 1. Trimming accounts for 4 bases at V and 5 bases at J, while the number of junction bases matched to no gene is 7.

The donors belonged to the validation cohort of approximately 130 subjects, which was separate from the approximately 700-subject first cohort. This clone was seen a few times. Its recognized antigen is unknown. No per-base quality is available; no much larger clone lies one base away. This receptor was identified in a man aged 18-30 years in good health and CMV-seropositive. The V gene is TRBV7-9 and the J gene is TRBJ2-1; TRBD2 agrees with 11 junctional bases. Material: PBMCs. The CDR3 region has the sequence CASSSLAGVRNNEQFF. Read as DNA, the sequence is TGTGCCAGCAGCTCACTAGCGGGAGTCCGGAACAATGAGCAGTTCTTC. With the portions outside the CDR3 filled from the reference TRBV7-9 and TRBJ2-1 genes, the complete variable region becomes DTGVSQNPRHKITKRGQNVTFRCDPISEHNRLYWYRQTLGQGPEFLTYFQNEAQLEKSRLLSDRFSAERPKGSFSTLEIQRTEQGDSAMYLCASSSLAGVRNNEQFFGPGTRLTVL.